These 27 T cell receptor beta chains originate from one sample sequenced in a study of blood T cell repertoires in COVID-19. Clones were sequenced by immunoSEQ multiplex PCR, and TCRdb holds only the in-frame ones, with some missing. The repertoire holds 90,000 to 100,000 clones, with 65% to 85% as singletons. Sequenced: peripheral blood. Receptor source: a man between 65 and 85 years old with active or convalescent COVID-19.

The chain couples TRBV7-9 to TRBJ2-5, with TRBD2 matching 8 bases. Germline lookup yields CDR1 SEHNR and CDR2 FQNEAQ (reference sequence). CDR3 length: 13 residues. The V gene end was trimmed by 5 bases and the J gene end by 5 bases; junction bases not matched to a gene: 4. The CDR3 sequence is CASSRGGSETQYF. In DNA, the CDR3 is TGTGCCAGCAGCCGGGGGGGCTCGGAGACCCAGTACTTC.

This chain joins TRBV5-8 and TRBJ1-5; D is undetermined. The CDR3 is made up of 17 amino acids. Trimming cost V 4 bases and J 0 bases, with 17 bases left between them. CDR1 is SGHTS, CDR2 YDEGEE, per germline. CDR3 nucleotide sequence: TGTGCCAGCAGCCTAAACTGGGCACTCGATAGCAATCAGCCCCAGCATTTT. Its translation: CASSLNWALDSNQPQHF.

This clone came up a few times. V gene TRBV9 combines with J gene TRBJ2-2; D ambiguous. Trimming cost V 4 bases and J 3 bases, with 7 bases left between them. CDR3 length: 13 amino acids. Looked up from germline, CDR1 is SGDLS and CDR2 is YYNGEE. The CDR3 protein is CASSTSDTGELFF. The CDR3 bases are TGTGCCAGCAGCACCAGCGACACCGGGGAGCTGTTTTTT.

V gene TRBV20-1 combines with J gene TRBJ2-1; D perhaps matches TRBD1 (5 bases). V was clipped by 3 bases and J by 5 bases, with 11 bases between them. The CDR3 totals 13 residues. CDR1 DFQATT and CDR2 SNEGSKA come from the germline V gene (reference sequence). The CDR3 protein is CSASRGSNNEQFF. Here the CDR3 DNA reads TGCAGTGCTAGTAGGGGTTCCAACAATGAGCAGTTCTTC.

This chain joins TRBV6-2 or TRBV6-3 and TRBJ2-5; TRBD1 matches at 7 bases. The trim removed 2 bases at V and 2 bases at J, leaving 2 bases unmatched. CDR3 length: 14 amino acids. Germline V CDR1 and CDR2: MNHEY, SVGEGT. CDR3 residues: CASSYTTGQETQYF. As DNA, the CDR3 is TGTGCCAGCAGTTACACGACAGGGCAAGAGACCCAGTACTTC.

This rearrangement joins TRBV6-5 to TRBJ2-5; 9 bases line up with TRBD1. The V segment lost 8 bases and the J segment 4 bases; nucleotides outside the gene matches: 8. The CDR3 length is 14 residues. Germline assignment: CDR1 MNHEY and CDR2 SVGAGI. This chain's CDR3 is CASATGGLGETQYF. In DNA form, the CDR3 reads TGTGCCAGCGCGACAGGGGGTTTGGGAGAGACCCAGTACTTC.

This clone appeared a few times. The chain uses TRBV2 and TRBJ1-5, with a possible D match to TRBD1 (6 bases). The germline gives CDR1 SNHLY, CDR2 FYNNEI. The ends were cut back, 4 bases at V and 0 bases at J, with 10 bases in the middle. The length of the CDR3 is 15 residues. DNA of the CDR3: TGTGCCAGCAGTGTTGAACAGGGTAGCAATCAGCCCCAGCATTTT. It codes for CASSVEQGSNQPQHF.

The CDR3 protein is CASSLSLRGYGYTF. The CDR3 DNA sequence: TGTGCCAGCAGCTTATCGTTAAGGGGCTATGGCTACACCTTC. The chain is built from TRBV7-8 and TRBJ1-2; TRBD1 is a possible D gene (5 bases). CDR3 length: 14 amino acids. V was cut by 2 bases and J by 4 bases, with 11 bases left in between. Germline values: CDR1 SGHVS, CDR2 FQNEAQ.

The chain's CDR3 is CAWTPLGGQDNYGYTF. The DNA of the CDR3 is TGTGCCTGGACCCCGCTGGGGGGACAGGATAACTATGGCTACACCTTC. The chain employs TRBV30 and TRBJ1-2, with 8 bases aligning to TRBD1. Per germline, CDR1 GTSNPN and CDR2 SVGIG (reference sequence). The length of the CDR3 is 16 residues. Trimming removed 4 bases from V and 1 base from J; junction bases left unmatched: 11.

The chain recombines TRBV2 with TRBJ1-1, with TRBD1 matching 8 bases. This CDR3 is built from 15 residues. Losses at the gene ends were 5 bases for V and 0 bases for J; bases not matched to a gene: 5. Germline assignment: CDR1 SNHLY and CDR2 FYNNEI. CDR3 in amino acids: CASSRTGNMNTEAFF. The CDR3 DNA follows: TGTGCCAGCAGTCGGACAGGGAACATGAACACTGAAGCTTTCTTT. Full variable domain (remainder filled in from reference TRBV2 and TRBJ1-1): EPEVTQTPSHQVTQMGQEVILRCVPISNHLYFYWYRQILGQKVEFLVSFYNNEISEKSEIFDDQFSVERPDGSNFTLKIRSTKLEDSAMYFCASSRTGNMNTEAFFGQGTRLTVV.

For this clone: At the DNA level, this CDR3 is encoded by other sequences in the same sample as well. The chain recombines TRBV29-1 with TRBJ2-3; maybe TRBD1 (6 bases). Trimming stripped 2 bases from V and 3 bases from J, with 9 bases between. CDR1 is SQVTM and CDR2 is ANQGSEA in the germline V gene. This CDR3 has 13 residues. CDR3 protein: CSVERGGTDTQYF. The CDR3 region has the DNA TGCAGCGTTGAAAGAGGGGGAACAGATACGCAGTATTTT.

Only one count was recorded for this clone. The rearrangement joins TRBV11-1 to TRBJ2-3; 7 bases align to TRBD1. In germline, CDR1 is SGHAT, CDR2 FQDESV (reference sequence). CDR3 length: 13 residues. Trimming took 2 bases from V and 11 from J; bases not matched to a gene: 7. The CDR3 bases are TGTGCCAGCAGCTTAACCCAGACAGGGCAGCAGTATTTT. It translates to CASSLTQTGQQYF.

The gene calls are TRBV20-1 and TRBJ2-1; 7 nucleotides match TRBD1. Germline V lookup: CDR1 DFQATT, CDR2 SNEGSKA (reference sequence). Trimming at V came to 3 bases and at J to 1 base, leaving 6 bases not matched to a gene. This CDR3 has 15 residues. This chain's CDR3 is CSASDRDGSYNEQFF. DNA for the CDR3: TGCAGTGCTAGTGACAGGGATGGGTCCTACAATGAGCAGTTCTTC.

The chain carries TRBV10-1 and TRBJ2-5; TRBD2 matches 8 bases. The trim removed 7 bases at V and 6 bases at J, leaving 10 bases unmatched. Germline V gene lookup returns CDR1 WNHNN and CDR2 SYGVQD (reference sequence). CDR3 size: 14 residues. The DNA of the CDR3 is TGCGCCAGCACAACGGGGGGGCCAGGGAAGACCCAGTACTTC. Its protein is CASTTGGPGKTQYF.

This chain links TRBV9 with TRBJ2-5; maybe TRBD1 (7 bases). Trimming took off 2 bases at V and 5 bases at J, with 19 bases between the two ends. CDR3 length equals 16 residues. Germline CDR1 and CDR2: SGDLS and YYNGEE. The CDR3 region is CASSVRQGGSEETQYF. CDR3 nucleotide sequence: TGTGCCAGCAGCGTTCGACAGGGAGGATCTGAGGAGACCCAGTACTTC. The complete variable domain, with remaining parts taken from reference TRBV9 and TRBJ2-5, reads DSGVTQTPKHLITATGQRVTLRCSPRSGDLSVYWYQQSLDQGLQFLIQYYNGEERAKGNILERFSAQQFPDLHSELNLSSLELGDSALYFCASSVRQGGSEETQYFGPGTRLLVL.

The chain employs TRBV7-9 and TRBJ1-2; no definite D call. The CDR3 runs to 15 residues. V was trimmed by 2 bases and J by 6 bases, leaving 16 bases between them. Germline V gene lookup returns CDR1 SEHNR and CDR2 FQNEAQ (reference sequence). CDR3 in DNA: TGTGCCAGCAGCTTATTGAGAGGGCTCAGTGATGGCTACACCTTC. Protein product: CASSLLRGLSDGYTF.

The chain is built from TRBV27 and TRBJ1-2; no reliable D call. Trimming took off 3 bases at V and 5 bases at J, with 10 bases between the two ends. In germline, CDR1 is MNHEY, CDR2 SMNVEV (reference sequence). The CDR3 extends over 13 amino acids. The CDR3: CASSFSGTYGYTF. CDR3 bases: TGTGCCAGCAGTTTTTCAGGAACTTATGGCTACACCTTC.

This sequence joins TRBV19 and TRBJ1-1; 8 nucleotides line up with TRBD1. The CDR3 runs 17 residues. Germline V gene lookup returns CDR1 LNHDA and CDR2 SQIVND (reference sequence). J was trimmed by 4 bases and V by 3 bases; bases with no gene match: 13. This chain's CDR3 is CASSIGQGGTRGTEAFF. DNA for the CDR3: TGTGCCAGTAGTATTGGACAGGGCGGAACGAGGGGCACTGAAGCTTTCTTT.

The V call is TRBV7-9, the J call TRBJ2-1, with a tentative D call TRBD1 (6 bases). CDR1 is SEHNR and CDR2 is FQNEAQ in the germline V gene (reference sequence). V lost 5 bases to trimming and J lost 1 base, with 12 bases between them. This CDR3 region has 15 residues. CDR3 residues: CASSRQDLSYNEQFF. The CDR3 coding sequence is TGTGCCAGCAGCCGACAGGACCTTTCCTACAATGAGCAGTTCTTC.

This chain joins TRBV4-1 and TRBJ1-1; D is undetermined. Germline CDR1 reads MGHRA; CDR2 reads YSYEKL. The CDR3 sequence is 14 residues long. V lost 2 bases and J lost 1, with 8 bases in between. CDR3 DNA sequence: TGCGCCAGCAGCCAATATTCAGGGAACACTGAAGCTTTCTTT. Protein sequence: CASSQYSGNTEAFF.

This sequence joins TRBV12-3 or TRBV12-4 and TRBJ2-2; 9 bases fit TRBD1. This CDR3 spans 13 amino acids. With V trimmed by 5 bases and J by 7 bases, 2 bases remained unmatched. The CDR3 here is CASSRTGDGELFF. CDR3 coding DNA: TGTGCCAGCAGTCGGACAGGGGACGGGGAGCTGTTTTTT.

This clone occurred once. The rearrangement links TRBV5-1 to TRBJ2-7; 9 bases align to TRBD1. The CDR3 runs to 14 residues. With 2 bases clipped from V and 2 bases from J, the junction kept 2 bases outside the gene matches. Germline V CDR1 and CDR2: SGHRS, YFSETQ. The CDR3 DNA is TGCGCCAGCAGCTTACAGGGGGCCACCTACGAGCAGTACTTC. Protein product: CASSLQGATYEQYF.

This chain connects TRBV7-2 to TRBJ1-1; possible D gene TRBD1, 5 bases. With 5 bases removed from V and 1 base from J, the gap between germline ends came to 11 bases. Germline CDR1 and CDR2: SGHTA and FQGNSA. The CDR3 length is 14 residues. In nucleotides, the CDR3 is TGTGCCAGCAGCCCTCTCGGGGGGAACACTGAAGCTTTCTTT. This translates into CASSPLGGNTEAFF.

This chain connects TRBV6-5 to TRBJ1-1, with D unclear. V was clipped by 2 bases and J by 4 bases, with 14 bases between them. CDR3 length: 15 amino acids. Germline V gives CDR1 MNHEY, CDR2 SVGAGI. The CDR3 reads CASSYAGIDGTEAFF. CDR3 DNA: TGTGCCAGCAGTTACGCGGGGATAGACGGCACTGAAGCTTTCTTT.

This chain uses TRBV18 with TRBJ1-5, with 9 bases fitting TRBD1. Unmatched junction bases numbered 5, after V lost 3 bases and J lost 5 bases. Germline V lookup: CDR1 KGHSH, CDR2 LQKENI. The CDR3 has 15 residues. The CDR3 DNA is TGTGCCAGCTCACCTGGGACAGGGTCATATCAGCCCCAGCATTTT. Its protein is CASSPGTGSYQPQHF. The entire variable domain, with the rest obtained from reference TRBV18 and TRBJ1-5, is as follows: NAGVMQNPRHLVRRRGQEARLRCSPMKGHSHVYWYRQLPEEGLKFMVYLQKENIIDESGMPKERFSAEFPKEGPSILRIQQVVRGDSAAYFCASSPGTGSYQPQHFGDGTRLSIL.

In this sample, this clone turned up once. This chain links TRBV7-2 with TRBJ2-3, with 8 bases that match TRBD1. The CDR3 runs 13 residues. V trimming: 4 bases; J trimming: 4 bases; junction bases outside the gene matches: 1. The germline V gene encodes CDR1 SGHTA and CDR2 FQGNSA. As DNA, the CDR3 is TGTGCCAGCAGCTCAGGGGGCCCAGATACGCAGTATTTT. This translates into CASSSGGPDTQYF.

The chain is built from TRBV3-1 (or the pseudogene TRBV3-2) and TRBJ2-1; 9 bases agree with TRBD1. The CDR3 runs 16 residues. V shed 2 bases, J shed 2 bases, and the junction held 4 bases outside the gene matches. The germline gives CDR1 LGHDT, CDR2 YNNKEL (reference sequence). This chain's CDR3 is CASSQWDREPYNEQFF. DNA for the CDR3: TGTGCCAGCAGCCAATGGGACAGGGAACCCTACAATGAGCAGTTCTTC.